This entry features one TCR beta chain sequence. Antigen: not known. This entry is derived from a study of T cells in tumors after PD-1 blockade. Turning to the study itself: Either cemiplimab 350 mg every 2 weeks or pembrolizumab 200 mg every 3 weeks was given. Findings of the study overall: Some novel exhausted tumor clones appeared in pre-treatment blood, suggesting peripheral recruitment.

The repertoire was sequenced with immunoSEQ multiplex PCR; TCRdb's copy has only in-frame clones and lacks some. This table has 61,000 or so clones, around three quarters appearing once. The CDR3 covers 14 residues. Per germline, CDR1 SGHRS and CDR2 YFSETQ. This material consisted of PBMCs, taken before anti-PD-1 treatment. V usage is TRBV5-1 and J usage is TRBJ2-5; weak D call: TRBD2 (5 bases). The J call may be in error: the DNA end matches TRBJ2-7 better. The TCR comes from a human donor with basal cell carcinoma. The CDR3, as DNA: TGCGCCAGCAGCTTGGACGGGATCCAATACGAGCAGTACTTC. Protein sequence: CASSLDGIQYEQYF.